Listed here are 26 T cell receptor beta chains from one sample, sequenced in a study of CD4+ T cells in melanoma. TCRdb's table, derived via immunoSEQ multiplex PCR, lists solely in-frame clones and lacks some. Among about 140,000 clones listed, 85% to 95% were seen once. The receptors originated from a human donor with melanoma.

The J gene is TRBJ1-5, the V gene TRBV28; 9 nucleotides match TRBD1. V dropped 5 bases and J dropped 5; count of bases not matched to a gene: 7. This CDR3 comprises 15 residues. Germline assignment: CDR1 MDHEN and CDR2 SYDVKM. The CDR3 DNA reads as TGTGCCAGCAGTCCTCGAGGGACAGGGCATCAGCCCCAGCATTTT. It translates to CASSPRGTGHQPQHF.

This chain joins TRBV23-1 and TRBJ2-4, with TRBD1 as a possible D gene (6 bases). TRBV23-1 is treated as an ORF (open reading frame) with a function not yet certain. This CDR3 contains 16 residues. Between the trimmed V and J ends, which lost 2 bases and 6 bases, there was a span of 17 bases. CDR3 in amino acids: CASSQTNQTGRNIQYF. In DNA, the CDR3 is TGCGCCAGCAGTCAAACGAACCAGACAGGAAGAAACATTCAGTACTTC.

This chain connects TRBV11-3 to TRBJ1-5; tentatively, D is TRBD1 (5 bases). V dropped 6 bases and J dropped 4 bases, with 16 bases sitting between them. The CDR3 runs 15 residues. CDR1 is SGHNT and CDR2 is YENEEA in the germline V gene. The CDR3 bases are TGTGCCAGCAGGTTTCGACGGGGCCCTAATCAGCCCCAGCATTTT. Protein sequence: CASRFRRGPNQPQHF. Together with reference TRBV11-3 and TRBJ1-5, the CDR3 gives the full variable domain: EAGVVQSPRYKIIEKKQPVAFWCNPISGHNTLYWYLQNLGQGPELLIRYENEEAVDDSQLPKDRFSAERLKGVDSTLKIQPAELGDSAVYLCASRFRRGPNQPQHFGDGTRLSIL.

The J gene is TRBJ2-1, the V gene TRBV6-1; the D is unclear. With 5 bases removed from V and 7 bases from J, the gap between germline ends came to 15 bases. CDR1 and CDR2 (germline): MNHNS, SASEGT. The CDR3 is 14 residues long. The chain's CDR3 is CASSYLYARNEQFF. CDR3 coding DNA: TGTGCCAGCAGTTATCTTTATGCTAGGAATGAGCAGTTCTTC.

The rearrangement uses TRBV14 and TRBJ2-1, with a tentative D call TRBD2 (5 bases). Germline CDR1 is SGHDN and CDR2 is FVKESK. Trimming left V 1 base short and J 12 bases short, with 13 bases between. The CDR3 totals 13 residues. CDR3 loop: CASSQASPGSQFF. The CDR3 nucleotides are TGTGCCAGCAGCCAAGCGAGTCCGGGGTCGCAGTTCTTC.

The chain is built from TRBV7-3 and TRBJ1-2, with D perhaps matching TRBD1 (5 bases). CDR3 length equals 15 residues. Germline CDR1 is SGHTA and CDR2 is FQGTGA. The germline V and J ends were trimmed by 0 bases and 5 bases, with 13 bases remaining between them. CDR3 nucleotide sequence: TGTGCCAGCAGCTTAACGGGGGAGGCTAGATATGGCTACACCTTC. It specifies CASSLTGEARYGYTF.

V is TRBV27 and J is TRBJ2-5; 7 bases agree with TRBD1. Germline V gives CDR1 MNHEY, CDR2 SMNVEV (reference sequence). This CDR3 contains 18 residues. V trimming: 5 bases; J trimming: 0 bases; junction bases outside the gene matches: 15. This chain's CDR3 is CASSPYGRQGWNQETQYF. CDR3 DNA: TGTGCCAGCAGTCCTTATGGCAGACAGGGTTGGAACCAAGAGACCCAGTACTTC.

This sequence joins TRBV5-1 and TRBJ1-4, with D tentatively TRBD1 (6 bases). This CDR3 has 13 residues. The V and J ends lost 4 bases and 7 bases respectively, with 11 bases between them. Germline V lookup: CDR1 SGHRS, CDR2 YFSETQ. The CDR3 is CASSQGTGEKLFF. For the CDR3, the DNA is TGCGCCAGCAGCCAGGGGACGGGTGAAAAACTGTTTTTT. The full variable domain, in which reference TRBV5-1 and TRBJ1-4 provide the parts outside the CDR3, is KAGVTQTPRYLIKTRGQQVTLSCSPISGHRSVSWYQQTPGQGLQFLFEYFSETQRNKGNFPGRFSGRQFSNSRSEMNVSTLELGDSALYLCASSQGTGEKLFFGSGTQLSVL.

The chain links TRBV6-6 to TRBJ2-5; perhaps TRBD2 as D (6 bases). CDR3 size: 13 residues. Germline V gives CDR1 MNHNY, CDR2 SVGAGI (reference sequence). With 7 bases removed from V and 5 bases from J, the gap between germline ends came to 14 bases. DNA for the CDR3: TGTGCCAGCACCCCGTCTGGGGGGGAGACCCAGTACTTC. This translates into CASTPSGGETQYF.

The V gene is TRBV2, the J gene TRBJ2-7; D is uncertain. Trimming stripped 6 bases from V and 1 base from J, with 19 bases between. This CDR3 is built from 16 residues. Germline values: CDR1 SNHLY, CDR2 FYNNEI. CDR3 bases: TGTGCCAGCAGCCTATTGACGGGTTCTGCTTCCTACGAGCAGTACTTC. Translated, it gives CASSLLTGSASYEQYF.

This clone was seen once. The V gene is TRBV6-1, the J gene TRBJ1-2; D uncertain. The CDR3 totals 15 residues. Trimming shortened V by 0 bases and J by 2 bases, and 10 bases separated the two germline ends. CDR1 is MNHNS and CDR2 is SASEGT in the germline V gene. This CDR3 reads CASSEALGRNYGYTF. The CDR3, as DNA: TGTGCCAGCAGTGAAGCTCTTGGGAGAAACTATGGCTACACCTTC.

This chain links TRBV30 with TRBJ2-5, with D perhaps being TRBD1 or TRBD2 (5 bases each). V lost 0 bases, J lost 5 bases, and 16 bases lay in between. The germline CDR1 and CDR2 sequences are GTSNPN and SVGIG (reference sequence). The CDR3 has 15 residues. CDR3 sequence reads: CAWSVSWGKLETQYF. The DNA for the CDR3 is TGTGCCTGGAGTGTAAGCTGGGGGAAATTGGAGACCCAGTACTTC.

This clone was found once. The V gene is TRBV11-2, the J gene TRBJ1-5; D might be TRBD1 (6 bases). This CDR3 has 13 residues. The germline V gene has CDR1 SGHAT and CDR2 FQNNGV. Deletions cut 4 bases from V and 7 bases from J, with 11 bases between. CDR3 region: CASSSQQGQPQHF. In DNA form, the CDR3 reads TGTGCCAGCAGCTCCCAACAGGGCCAGCCCCAGCATTTT.

This sequence joins TRBV6-6 and TRBJ2-3; D might be TRBD2 (6 bases). V lost 8 bases to trimming and J lost 4 bases, with 19 bases between them. This CDR3 is 15 amino acids long. Germline-derived CDR1 and CDR2 are MNHNY and SVGAGI (reference sequence). The CDR3 is CASGPPGTGADTQYF. The CDR3, as DNA: TGTGCCAGCGGACCGCCAGGGACGGGGGCAGATACGCAGTATTTT.

This chain connects TRBV4-1 to TRBJ1-1; D possibly corresponds to TRBD1 (6 bases). The CDR3 covers 14 residues. V was clipped by 1 base and J by 5 bases, with 11 bases between them. Germline values: CDR1 MGHRA, CDR2 YSYEKL. The DNA for the CDR3 is TGCGCCAGCAGCCAAGGAGGGGGAGAAACTGAAGCTTTCTTT. Amino acid sequence: CASSQGGGETEAFF.

The V and J genes are TRBV7-6 and TRBJ2-3; D unclear. The CDR3 loop spans 12 amino acids. Germline loops: CDR1 SGHVS, CDR2 FNYEAQ. V dropped 5 bases and J dropped 9 bases, with 12 bases sitting between them. CDR3 DNA sequence: TGTGCCAGCAGCCGTCCCGGAGAGACGCAGTATTTT. It is translated as CASSRPGETQYF.

V is TRBV6-5 and J is TRBJ2-7; D is tentatively TRBD1 or TRBD2 (6 bases each). Trimming took 8 bases from V and 5 from J, leaving 10 bases between them. Germline V gene sequence: CDR1 MNHEY, CDR2 SVGAGI. The CDR3 covers 11 residues. The CDR3 loop is CASWGADEQYF. The CDR3 DNA reads as TGTGCCAGCTGGGGGGCTGACGAGCAGTACTTC.

The chain employs TRBV7-3 and TRBJ2-3, with 9 bases identical to TRBD2. Germline CDR1 SGHTA, CDR2 FQGTGA. This CDR3 has 13 amino acids. V shed 4 bases and J 10 bases; nucleotides not matched to a gene: 6. The CDR3 sequence is CASSSTTSGPQYF. The CDR3 nucleotides are TGTGCCAGCAGCTCCACGACTAGCGGCCCGCAGTATTTT. The whole variable domain, filled in from reference TRBV7-3 and TRBJ2-3, reads GAGVSQTPSNKVTEKGKYVELRCDPISGHTALYWYRQSLGQGPEFLIYFQGTGAADDSGLPNDRFFAVRPEGSVSTLKIQRTERGDSAVYLCASSSTTSGPQYFGPGTRLTVL.

The gene calls are TRBV19 and TRBJ2-7; the match to TRBD2 covers 8 bases. Germline values: CDR1 LNHDA, CDR2 SQIVND (reference sequence). The length of the CDR3 is 15 residues. V lost 6 bases to trimming and J lost 6 bases; unmatched junction nucleotides: 13. CDR3 bases: TGTGCCAGTAGCCAGGGGCCTCGGGAGGGGTCCGAGCAGTACTTC. It codes for CASSQGPREGSEQYF.

The rearrangement joins TRBV29-1 to TRBJ2-5; weak D call: TRBD2 (7 bases). CDR3 size: 12 residues. CDR1 SQVTM and CDR2 ANQGSEA come from the germline V gene. Trimming removed 5 bases at V and 2 bases at J, with 9 bases between. The CDR3: CSVRGAQETQYF. The CDR3 DNA reads as TGCAGCGTTCGGGGGGCGCAAGAGACCCAGTACTTC.

The rearrangement joins TRBV18 to TRBJ1-5, with unresolved D. CDR3 length: 14 residues. The ends were cut back, 6 bases at V and 1 base at J, with 10 bases in the middle. Germline V CDR1 and CDR2: KGHSH, LQKENI. The CDR3 region has the DNA TGTGCCAGCTCGGAAGGACGGAGCAATCAGCCCCAGCATTTT. Translation gives CASSEGRSNQPQHF.

The chain employs TRBV30 and TRBJ1-1; possible D gene TRBD1, 6 bases. CDR1 and CDR2 from the germline V gene are GTSNPN and SVGIG (reference sequence). The CDR3 runs to 15 residues. The ends were cut back, 1 base at V and 1 base at J, with 13 bases in the middle. The DNA for the CDR3 is TGTGCCTGGAGTGACCCGAGGGGGGGGAACACTGAAGCTTTCTTT. It yields the protein CAWSDPRGGNTEAFF.

V usage is TRBV13 and J usage is TRBJ2-3; TRBD2 is a possible D gene (7 bases). Per germline, CDR1 PRHDT and CDR2 FYEKMQ (reference sequence). The CDR3 length is 15 residues. Trimming stripped 6 bases from V and 5 bases from J, with 18 bases between. The CDR3 here is CASSLRGGAVDTQYF. CDR3 nucleotides: TGTGCCAGCAGTCTGCGTGGGGGGGCGGTAGATACGCAGTATTTT.

The chain combines TRBV5-1 with TRBJ2-3; tentatively, D is TRBD1 (5 bases). Germline CDR1 SGHRS, CDR2 YFSETQ. The ends were cut back, 1 base at V and 1 base at J, with 7 bases in the middle. This CDR3 comprises 14 residues. CDR3 nucleotide sequence: TGCGCCAGCAGCTTGTTAGGGGGCACAGATACGCAGTATTTT. It codes for CASSLLGGTDTQYF.

V and J are TRBV9 and TRBJ2-2; weak D call: TRBD2 (6 bases). The CDR3 has 16 residues. V was cut by 0 bases and J by 7 bases, with 16 bases left in between. Germline CDR1 is SGDLS and CDR2 is YYNGEE. The CDR3, as DNA: TGTGCCAGCAGCGTAGCTCACAGCCGGGGGATCGGGGAGCTGTTTTTT. Protein: CASSVAHSRGIGELFF.

V gene TRBV5-4 combines with J gene TRBJ1-4; TRBD1 is a possible D gene (6 bases). Germline assignment: CDR1 SGHNT and CDR2 YYREEE (reference sequence). V lost 0 bases and J lost 7, with 13 bases in between. This CDR3 comprises 15 residues. CDR3 DNA sequence: TGTGCCAGCAGCTTGGCCGTGGGGGGCGGTGAAAAACTGTTTTTT. It encodes CASSLAVGGGEKLFF.